This entry lists 28 T cell receptor beta chains sequenced from one sample in a study of T cells after yellow fever vaccination. MiXCR was run by TCRdb on the 5' RACE reads, yielding one entry per CDR3 protein. The sample yields some 350,000 distinct CDR3 sequences, roughly 4.3% seen once. The starting material was PBMCs, obtained 5 days after the yellow fever booster vaccination. The receptor set was obtained from a young man who received the YFV17D yellow fever vaccine.

This clonotype has a count of ten or more. The V and J genes are TRBV7-9 and TRBJ2-3, with D possibly matching TRBD2 (6 bases). V lost 1 base to trimming and J lost 4 bases, with 6 bases between them. Germline CDR1 and CDR2: SEHNR and FQNEAQ (reference sequence). The CDR3 has 13 amino acids. This CDR3 reads CASSLGLADTQYF. CDR3 DNA: TGTGCCAGCAGCTTAGGACTAGCAGATACGCAGTATTTT.

J is TRBJ1-3 and V is TRBV12-3 or TRBV12-4; perhaps TRBD1 as D (6 bases). The CDR3 totals 15 residues. V was shortened by 2 bases and J by 6 bases, with 14 bases between the two germline ends. CDR3 DNA sequence: TGTGCCAGCAGTTTAATGCAGGGGATGACAAACACCATATATTTT. Translating gives CASSLMQGMTNTIYF.

This clonotype was observed a few times. The genes are TRBV5-5 and TRBJ2-2; perhaps TRBD2 as D (5 bases). Germline lookup yields CDR1 SGHKS and CDR2 YYEKEE (reference sequence). The V end was cut by 3 bases, the J end by 2 bases, with 8 bases between. The CDR3 sequence is 14 residues long. The CDR3 nucleotides are TGTGCCAGCAGCTACCCGGGAAACACCGGGGAGCTGTTTTTT. It yields the protein CASSYPGNTGELFF.

This clonotype was detected a few times. The chain combines TRBV4-3 with TRBJ1-2; 8 bases match TRBD1. In germline, CDR1 is LGHNA, CDR2 YSLEER. Losses at the gene ends were 5 bases for V and 4 bases for J; bases not matched to a gene: 12. The CDR3 has 16 amino acids. Here the CDR3 DNA reads TGCGCCAGCAGCAGAGGGCGGGACAGGCCATTCTATGGCTACACCTTC. Translating gives CASSRGRDRPFYGYTF.

This clonotype was seen only a few times. This CDR3 reads CASSLETSVNEQYV. CDR3 sequence (DNA): TGTGCCAGCAGCTTAGAGACTAGCGTGAACGAGCAGTACGTC. The gene calls are TRBV7-8 and TRBJ2-7, with TRBD2 identical over 8 bases. CDR3 length: 14 residues. Germline lookup yields CDR1 SGHVS and CDR2 FQNEAQ. After removal of 1 base from V and 5 bases from J, the junction contained 4 bases not matched to a gene.

This sequence joins TRBV20-1 and TRBJ2-7; the match to TRBD1 covers 7 bases. The CDR3 consists of 15 residues. Germline values: CDR1 DFQATT, CDR2 SNEGSKA (reference sequence). V was pared by 3 bases and J by 2 bases, with 10 bases of the junction left unmatched. The CDR3 here is CSARRQGGYPYEQYV. The CDR3 bases are TGCAGTGCTAGGAGACAGGGTGGGTACCCCTACGAGCAGTACGTC.

The rearrangement uses TRBV9 and TRBJ1-2; 7 bases map to TRBD1. Per the germline V gene, CDR1 is SGDLS and CDR2 is YYNGEE. The length of the CDR3 is 17 residues. V lost 3 bases and J lost 8; bases outside the gene matches: 19. The CDR3 nucleotides read TGTGCCAGCAGCGGGTTGAGCCTCGAGAGGGGGCTTATAGGCTACACCTTC. It is translated as CASSGLSLERGLIGYTF.

The J gene is TRBJ2-6, the V gene TRBV6-5; D may match TRBD1 or TRBD2 (6 bases each). This CDR3 has 16 amino acids. Germline assignment: CDR1 MNHEY and CDR2 SVGAGI. V shed 3 bases and J shed 1 base, with 10 bases lying between them. CDR3 nucleotide sequence: TGTGCCAGCAGTTATATAGGGGGGTCTGGGGCCAACGTCCTGACTTTC. As protein: CASSYIGGSGANVLTF.

Ten or more counts support this clonotype. The chain has TRBV12-3 or TRBV12-4 and TRBJ2-5; no firm D call. V lost 7 bases and J 4 bases, leaving 19 bases between the germline ends. The CDR3 totals 15 residues. The CDR3 DNA reads as TGTGCCAGCAATAAAATAGCTGTAGGTGGAGAGACCCAGTACTTC. Translation: CASNKIAVGGETQYF.

The V gene is TRBV7-9, the J gene TRBJ2-1, with 8 nucleotides matching TRBD1. V dropped 6 bases and J dropped 7; count of bases not matched to a gene: 8. The CDR3 runs 14 residues. Germline assignment: CDR1 SEHNR and CDR2 FQNEAQ (reference sequence). CDR3 region: CASRVGTGFNEQFF. Here the CDR3 DNA reads TGTGCCAGCAGAGTCGGGACAGGCTTTAATGAGCAGTTCTTC.

The chain carries TRBV5-1 and TRBJ2-6, with D possibly matching TRBD2 (5 bases). The V gene lost 0 bases and the J gene lost 10 bases, with 8 bases spanning the gap. This CDR3 has 13 residues. Germline V gene sequence: CDR1 SGHRS, CDR2 YFSETQ. The DNA for the CDR3 is TGCGCCAGCAGCTTGGGAGAGGGTAACGTCCTGACTTTC. Its protein is CASSLGEGNVLTF.

V and J are TRBV7-3 and TRBJ2-1; a possible D gene is TRBD2 (6 bases). Deletions cut 5 bases from V and 5 bases from J, with 13 bases between. The germline V gene encodes CDR1 SGHTA and CDR2 FQGTGA. CDR3 size: 14 residues. This CDR3 is CASSVNRENNEQFF. The CDR3 region has the DNA TGTGCCAGCAGCGTCAACCGGGAGAACAATGAGCAGTTCTTC.

The gene calls are TRBV7-9 and TRBJ1-1; D is unclear. CDR3 size: 16 residues. V gave up 5 bases and J gave up 0 bases, with 16 bases separating them. Germline V CDR1 and CDR2: SEHNR, FQNEAQ (reference sequence). CDR3 residues: CASSTRALQVNTEAFF. The CDR3 nucleotides are TGTGCCAGCAGCACCCGGGCCCTCCAAGTGAACACTGAAGCTTTCTTT.

This clonotype occurred many times. The junction departs from germline at one end; a sequencing error may be responsible. The gene calls are TRBV20-1 and TRBJ2-1; D is possibly TRBD2 (5 bases). This CDR3 spans 14 amino acids. Germline CDR1 reads DFQATT; CDR2 reads SNEGSKA (reference sequence). The CDR3 is CSARFPSSNNEQFF. DNA for the CDR3: TGCAGTGCTAGATTCCCTAGCTCCAACAATGAGCAGTTCTTC.

In this sample, this clonotype turned up many times. The CDR3 end shows no conserved phenylalanine or tryptophan, and so a read error is likely. The DNA is left out, because the CDR3 cannot be placed on it with certainty; the CDR3 is given as TCRdb lists it. The genes are TRBV7-2 and TRBJ1-2; the table's D call of TRBD1 was not tested on the DNA. CDR1 and CDR2 from the germline V gene are SGHTA and FQGNSA. The CDR3 has 12 residues if both end residues are counted. CDR3 region: CASSLNKGALVI.

In DNA, the CDR3 is TGTGCCATCAGTGATTGGGGACTAGAGGCGTACAATGAGCAGTTCTTC. Amino acid sequence: CAISDWGLEAYNEQFF. The chain is built from TRBV10-3 and TRBJ2-1, with 8 nucleotides matching TRBD2. The germline V gene has CDR1 ENHRY and CDR2 SYGVKD. J gave up 4 bases and V 3 bases, and 8 bases lay outside the gene matches. CDR3 length: 16 residues.

The table lists this clonotype with many counts. V gene TRBV5-1 combines with J gene TRBJ2-2; the D is unclear. The length of the CDR3 is 15 residues. Germline CDR1 SGHRS, CDR2 YFSETQ. V lost 4 bases and J 1 base, leaving 11 bases between the germline ends. The CDR3 DNA reads as TGCGCCAGCAGCGTCCTGGCCCTGAACACCGGGGAGCTGTTTTTT. It encodes CASSVLALNTGELFF. Full variable domain (missing parts from reference TRBV5-1 and TRBJ2-2): KAGVTQTPRYLIKTRGQQVTLSCSPISGHRSVSWYQQTPGQGLQFLFEYFSETQRNKGNFPGRFSGRQFSNSRSEMNVSTLELGDSALYLCASSVLALNTGELFFGEGSRLTVL.

The V and J genes are TRBV5-4 and TRBJ2-1; possibly TRBD2 for D (7 bases). CDR1 and CDR2 from the germline V gene are SGHNT and YYREEE (reference sequence). The CDR3 sequence is 14 residues long. Trimming shortened V by 2 bases and J by 6 bases, and 12 bases separated the two germline ends. The CDR3 nucleotides are TGTGCCAGCAGCTTTCGGGGAGGGGGCAATGAGCAGTTCTTC. Translating it yields CASSFRGGGNEQFF.

V gene TRBV10-2 combines with J gene TRBJ2-3, with D uncertain. CDR1 WSHSY and CDR2 SAAADI come from the germline V gene. The CDR3 runs 13 residues. V shed 2 bases and J shed 7 bases, with 10 bases lying between them. CDR3 nucleotide sequence: TGCGCCAGCAGTGAGGGTACACGTAATACGCAGTATTTT. Translated, it gives CASSEGTRNTQYF.

V gene TRBV10-3 combines with J gene TRBJ2-2, with 11 positions matching TRBD2. Germline V gene data show CDR1 as ENHRY and CDR2 as SYGVKD. There are 14 residues in the CDR3. Trimming at V came to 8 bases and at J to 4 bases, leaving 3 bases not matched to a gene. CDR3 coding DNA: TGTGCCATCGGCGGGACTAGCGGCACCGGGGAGCTGTTTTTT. This sequence encodes CAIGGTSGTGELFF.

The sample holds many counts of this clonotype. The chain employs TRBV19 and TRBJ2-5, with D possibly being TRBD2 (5 bases). The CDR3 runs to 13 residues. Trimming left V 5 bases short and J 5 bases short, with 12 bases between. Germline CDR1 LNHDA, CDR2 SQIVND (reference sequence). CDR3 sequence: CASSGSRAETQYF. For the CDR3, the DNA is TGTGCCAGTAGTGGGTCGAGGGCGGAGACCCAGTACTTC. Full variable domain (rest looked up from reference TRBV19 and TRBJ2-5): DGGITQSPKYLFRKEGQNVTLSCEQNLNHDAMYWYRQDPGQGLRLIYYSQIVNDFQKGDIAEGYSVSREKKESFPLTVTSAQKNPTAFYLCASSGSRAETQYFGPGTRLLVL.

This clonotype has at least ten counts. The chain couples TRBV12-3 or TRBV12-4 to TRBJ2-3; D remains unclear. V was clipped by 2 bases and J by 0 bases, with 6 bases between them. The CDR3 has 14 amino acids. CDR3 coding DNA: TGTGCCAGCAGTTTAATCTTAAGCACAGATACGCAGTATTTT. This encodes CASSLILSTDTQYF.

This clonotype has a count of ten or more. V gene TRBV7-8 combines with J gene TRBJ2-7; D is possibly TRBD2 (5 bases). V was shortened by 4 bases and J by 3 bases, with 10 bases between the two germline ends. The V gene's germline CDR1 is SGHVS and CDR2 FQNEAQ. This CDR3 contains 13 residues. The CDR3 sequence: CASSSNDYYEQYF. The CDR3 coding sequence is TGTGCCAGCAGCTCAAATGACTACTACGAGCAGTACTTC.

This clonotype came up many times. V is TRBV2 and J is TRBJ1-1; the D is unclear. The CDR3 covers 11 residues. Germline CDR1 is SNHLY and CDR2 is FYNNEI. V was clipped by 3 bases and J by 10 bases, with 9 bases between them. DNA for the CDR3: TGTGCCAGCAGTGAGTCCCTTCTAGCTTTCTTT. Protein sequence: CASSESLLAFF.

The chain carries TRBV2 and TRBJ1-4, with D perhaps TRBD1 (5 bases). Germline V gene lookup returns CDR1 SNHLY and CDR2 FYNNEI. V dropped 5 bases and J dropped 7 bases, with 11 bases sitting between them. The CDR3 has 13 residues. CDR3 in amino acids: CASSRQGTEKLFF. The CDR3 nucleotides are TGTGCCAGCAGTCGGCAGGGTACTGAAAAACTGTTTTTT.

This clonotype was found many times. The chain carries TRBV5-1 and TRBJ2-7; no reliable D call. V was shortened by 3 bases and J by 0 bases, with 10 bases between the two germline ends. CDR1 and CDR2 from the germline V gene are SGHRS and YFSETQ. The CDR3 consists of 14 residues. CDR3 residues: CASSYDGTSYEQYF. Here the CDR3 DNA reads TGCGCCAGCAGCTACGACGGTACCTCCTACGAGCAGTACTTC.

This clonotype was recorded a few times. The J gene is TRBJ2-3, the V gene TRBV5-4, with D possibly matching TRBD2 (7 bases). Germline assignment: CDR1 SGHNT and CDR2 YYREEE (reference sequence). V lost 4 bases and J lost 1, with 16 bases in between. The CDR3 is 16 amino acids. CDR3 residues: CASSPVAGAGTDTQYF. The DNA of the CDR3 is TGTGCCAGCAGCCCGGTCGCGGGGGCCGGCACAGATACGCAGTATTTT.

The chain has TRBV18 and TRBJ1-4; TRBD1 matches 8 bases. The junction had 2 bases not matched to a gene; V was cut back by 1 base and J by 4 bases. Germline-derived CDR1 and CDR2 are KGHSH and LQKENI. The CDR3 spans 15 residues. DNA of the CDR3: TGTGCCAGCTCACCACGGGGACAGGATAATGAAAAACTGTTTTTT. Its protein is CASSPRGQDNEKLFF.